One sample yielded the 32 T cell receptor beta chains listed below, sequenced in a study of CD8 T cells in Susac syndrome. The RNA, about 0.45 to 1 ug, was put through reverse transcription using random hexamers. TCRdb processed the immunoSEQ multiplex PCR reads anew with MiXCR; each CDR3 protein has one entry. The sample consists of 150,000 to 200,000 distinct CDR3 sequences, roughly 96% of them appearing once. The sequenced sample was CD4+ T cells from PBMCs. Receptors were obtained from a human donor with multiple sclerosis.

The chain recombines TRBV20-1 with TRBJ2-3; perhaps TRBD2 as D (6 bases). In germline, CDR1 is DFQATT, CDR2 SNEGSKA (reference sequence). The CDR3 is 14 residues long. Trimming pared 4 bases from V and 1 base from J, leaving 12 bases between. The CDR3 DNA reads as TGCAGTGCTAAGCCGGGAGCAGGCACAGATACGCAGTATTTT. It codes for CSAKPGAGTDTQYF.

V gene TRBV27 combines with J gene TRBJ2-1; TRBD1 matches 8 bases. Unmatched junction bases numbered 8, after V lost 6 bases and J lost 7 bases. The germline V gene has CDR1 MNHEY and CDR2 SMNVEV (reference sequence). The CDR3 runs to 14 residues. The DNA of the CDR3 is TGTGCCAGCAGCCTTCGGACAGGGCGGAATGAGCAGTTCTTC. Its protein is CASSLRTGRNEQFF.

The chain carries TRBV30 and TRBJ1-2, with 9 bases identical to TRBD1. Trimming removed 2 bases from V and 7 bases from J; junction bases left unmatched: 11. The germline gives CDR1 GTSNPN, CDR2 SVGIG (reference sequence). CDR3 length equals 15 residues. This CDR3 is CAWSYGNRGHGGYTF. In DNA, the CDR3 is TGTGCCTGGAGTTATGGTAACAGGGGGCATGGTGGCTACACCTTC.

The chain has TRBV29-1 and TRBJ2-3; 9 bases agree with TRBD1. V dropped 4 bases and J dropped 3; count of bases not matched to a gene: 8. CDR3 length: 15 amino acids. Germline V gene data show CDR1 as SQVTM and CDR2 as ANQGSEA. CDR3 region: CSVVLGDRDTDTQYF. CDR3 DNA sequence: TGCAGCGTTGTACTAGGGGACAGGGATACAGATACGCAGTATTTT.

The V and J genes are TRBV29-1 and TRBJ1-2; D unclear. Germline CDR1 reads SQVTM; CDR2 reads ANQGSEA. This CDR3 contains 13 residues. Trimming left V 7 bases short and J 2 bases short, with 14 bases between. The CDR3 region has the DNA TGCAGCGCCATGCCCTCCGGAAACTATGGCTACACCTTC. The encoded protein is CSAMPSGNYGYTF.

The gene calls are TRBV7-3 and TRBJ2-2; D is possibly TRBD2 (5 bases). Germline V CDR1 and CDR2: SGHTA, FQGTGA. This CDR3 comprises 16 residues. Trimming pared 2 bases from V and 1 base from J, leaving 11 bases between. CDR3 amino acids: CASSLYGLVNTGELFF. The CDR3, as DNA: TGTGCCAGCAGCTTATATGGACTGGTGAACACCGGGGAGCTGTTTTTT.

V and J are TRBV27 and TRBJ1-2; TRBD1 agrees at 8 bases. Unmatched junction bases numbered 8, after V lost 6 bases and J lost 8 bases. The CDR3 sequence is 13 residues long. Germline loops: CDR1 MNHEY, CDR2 SMNVEV (reference sequence). The CDR3 sequence: CASRGQGARGYTF. As DNA, the CDR3 is TGTGCCAGCAGGGGGCAGGGGGCTAGGGGCTACACCTTC.

The chain combines TRBV11-3 with TRBJ2-3; TRBD1 aligns across 9 bases. CDR1 and CDR2 from the germline V gene are SGHNT and YENEEA. The V and J ends lost 5 bases and 4 bases, in that order; junction bases with no gene match: 7. The CDR3 is 15 residues long. The CDR3 DNA reads TGTGCCAGCAGCCGACAGGGGGGCTCTGCAGATACGCAGTATTTT. Encoded protein: CASSRQGGSADTQYF.

V is TRBV12-3 or TRBV12-4 and J is TRBJ2-3; the match to TRBD2 covers 7 bases. The CDR3 is 16 residues long. Trimming removed 6 bases from V and 6 bases from J; junction bases left unmatched: 15. CDR3 sequence reads: CASRRQTSTKADTQYF. CDR3 DNA: TGTGCCAGCAGGCGCCAGACTAGCACCAAGGCGGATACGCAGTATTTT.

The rearrangement joins TRBV30 to TRBJ2-7; a weak D match, TRBD1 (5 bases). Germline V gene lookup returns CDR1 GTSNPN and CDR2 SVGIG (reference sequence). This CDR3 is built from 12 residues. V was pared by 5 bases and J by 3 bases, with 11 bases between. CDR3 nucleotide sequence: TGTGCCTGGGGGCCCCAGGGCTACGAGCAGTACTTC. This encodes CAWGPQGYEQYF.

The chain couples TRBV5-1 to TRBJ1-4; no reliable D call. V gave up 2 bases and J gave up 0 bases, with 11 bases separating them. This CDR3 region has 16 residues. Germline CDR1 SGHRS, CDR2 YFSETQ. CDR3 loop: CASSFEGIATNEKLFF. The CDR3 DNA follows: TGCGCCAGCAGCTTTGAAGGCATAGCAACTAATGAAAAACTGTTTTTT.

The V gene is TRBV12-3 or TRBV12-4, the J gene TRBJ2-7; possibly TRBD2 for D (6 bases). The CDR3 covers 14 residues. Trimming took off 4 bases at V and 6 bases at J, with 16 bases between the two ends. CDR3 region: CASSSLGGPREQYF. The CDR3 DNA sequence: TGTGCCAGCAGTTCCCTCGGGGGTCCTCGCGAGCAGTACTTC.

V and J are TRBV29-1 and TRBJ1-4; the match to TRBD1 covers 8 bases. In germline, CDR1 is SQVTM, CDR2 ANQGSEA. With V trimmed by 6 bases and J by 0 bases, 0 bases remained unmatched. The CDR3 spans 13 residues. DNA of the CDR3: TGCAGCGTACAGGGGGCAACTAATGAAAAACTGTTTTTT. The encoded protein is CSVQGATNEKLFF.

This chain connects TRBV27 to TRBJ2-1; D may correspond to TRBD1 or TRBD2 (5 bases each). Trimming removed 5 bases from V and 6 bases from J, with 14 bases in between. CDR1 and CDR2 (germline): MNHEY, SMNVEV (reference sequence). The CDR3 has 14 amino acids. In nucleotides, the CDR3 is TGTGCCAGCAGTGGGACGGACAAGCCCAATGAGCAGTTCTTC. It is translated as CASSGTDKPNEQFF.

This clonotype was recorded once. The CDR3 DNA is TGTGCCTGGAGCGGCAGTCTTCTCTATGGCTACACCTTC. This encodes CAWSGSLLYGYTF. V gene TRBV30 combines with J gene TRBJ1-2, with D unclear. V lost 3 bases, J lost 4 bases, and 12 bases lay in between. CDR3 length: 13 residues. CDR1 GTSNPN and CDR2 SVGIG come from the germline V gene (reference sequence).

This chain uses TRBV5-1 with TRBJ2-7; D is uncertain. The V gene's germline CDR1 is SGHRS and CDR2 YFSETQ. The CDR3 spans 14 residues. V lost 3 bases to trimming and J lost 6 bases, with 16 bases between them. The CDR3: CASSSLDPSGEQYF. Written as DNA, the CDR3 is TGCGCCAGCAGCTCCCTAGACCCCTCGGGCGAGCAGTACTTC.

This chain uses TRBV15 with TRBJ1-6; D ambiguous. CDR1 and CDR2 (germline): LNHNV, YYDKDF (reference sequence). CDR3 length equals 13 residues. V was trimmed by 0 bases and J by 11 bases, leaving 8 bases between them. CDR3 in amino acids: CATSRDVGAPLHF. CDR3 nucleotide sequence: TGTGCCACCAGCAGAGACGTGGGCGCACCCCTCCACTTT.

This chain connects TRBV20-1 to TRBJ2-1; 8 bases match TRBD2. J gave up 6 bases and V 0 bases, and 7 bases lay outside the gene matches. From germline, CDR1 is DFQATT and CDR2 SNEGSKA (reference sequence). This CDR3 region has 15 residues. CDR3 residues: CSARDSLAGFNEQFF. CDR3 DNA: TGCAGTGCTAGAGATTCCCTAGCGGGCTTCAATGAGCAGTTCTTC.

V gene TRBV30 combines with J gene TRBJ2-6; D gene uncertain. Germline lookup yields CDR1 GTSNPN and CDR2 SVGIG (reference sequence). The CDR3 is 12 residues long. Trimming left V 1 base short and J 2 bases short, with 0 bases between. CDR3 protein: CAWSAGANVLTF. CDR3 nucleotide sequence: TGTGCCTGGAGTGCTGGGGCCAACGTCCTGACTTTC.

The CDR3 is CASSVVGLAGGERDEQFF. CDR3 sequence (DNA): TGTGCCAGCAGCGTAGTTGGACTAGCGGGAGGTGAAAGGGATGAGCAGTTCTTC. J is TRBJ2-1 and V is TRBV9; 14 positions agree with TRBD2. The V gene end was trimmed by 0 bases and the J gene end by 8 bases; junction bases not matched to a gene: 10. This CDR3 is built from 18 residues. From germline, CDR1 is SGDLS and CDR2 YYNGEE.

The CDR3 loop is CSASRYGYTF. The CDR3 region has the DNA TGCAGTGCTAGTCGGTATGGCTACACCTTC. The V gene is TRBV20-1, the J gene TRBJ1-2; no definite D call. From germline, CDR1 is DFQATT and CDR2 SNEGSKA (reference sequence). This CDR3 is 10 amino acids long. V gave up 3 bases and J gave up 5 bases, with 4 bases separating them.

The chain joins TRBV18 to TRBJ2-7, with TRBD2 identical over 11 bases. Germline V gene lookup returns CDR1 KGHSH and CDR2 LQKENI. V dropped 4 bases and J dropped 3; count of bases not matched to a gene: 5. CDR3 length: 15 amino acids. The CDR3 spells CASSQGLAESYEQYF. The CDR3 nucleotides read TGTGCCAGCTCACAGGGACTAGCGGAAAGCTACGAGCAGTACTTC. The entire variable domain, with the rest obtained from reference TRBV18 and TRBJ2-7, is as follows: NAGVMQNPRHLVRRRGQEARLRCSPMKGHSHVYWYRQLPEEGLKFMVYLQKENIIDESGMPKERFSAEFPKEGPSILRIQQVVRGDSAAYFCASSQGLAESYEQYFGPGTRLTVT.

The V call is TRBV20-1, the J call TRBJ2-1; 11 bases line up with TRBD2. This CDR3 has 15 residues. Trimming took 3 bases from V and 7 from J; bases not matched to a gene: 8. Looked up from germline, CDR1 is DFQATT and CDR2 is SNEGSKA (reference sequence). This chain's CDR3 is CSARSGTSGLNEQFF. DNA for the CDR3: TGCAGTGCTAGGAGCGGGACTAGCGGTCTTAATGAGCAGTTCTTC.

CDR3 sequence reads: CAWRGDPGGYTF. The CDR3 region has the DNA TGTGCCTGGAGGGGGGATCCCGGAGGCTACACCTTC. This chain connects TRBV30 to TRBJ1-2, with D tentatively TRBD1 (5 bases). CDR1 is GTSNPN, CDR2 SVGIG, per germline (reference sequence). This CDR3 region has 12 residues. Trimming stripped 3 bases from V and 8 bases from J, with 13 bases between.

The chain carries TRBV9 and TRBJ1-4; the D is unclear. The length of the CDR3 is 14 residues. V gave up 4 bases and J gave up 7 bases, with 14 bases separating them. CDR1 is SGDLS and CDR2 is YYNGEE in the germline V gene. The CDR3 DNA reads TGTGCCAGCAGCCCTCGGACCGGCGCTGAAAAACTGTTTTTT. Its translation: CASSPRTGAEKLFF.

The chain combines TRBV4-1 with TRBJ1-5, with D possibly TRBD1 on 6 matching bases. The CDR3 sequence is 14 residues long. The germline CDR1 and CDR2 sequences are MGHRA and YSYEKL. V was cut by 2 bases and J by 7 bases, with 12 bases left in between. CDR3 coding DNA: TGCGCCAGCAGCCAACTACAGGGTGGCCAGCCCCAGCATTTT. Translation gives CASSQLQGGQPQHF.

The chain joins TRBV6-5 to TRBJ1-5; TRBD1 matches 7 bases. Germline assignment: CDR1 MNHEY and CDR2 SVGAGI. The CDR3 loop spans 14 amino acids. Trimming removed 5 bases from V and 0 bases from J; junction bases left unmatched: 1. The CDR3 coding sequence is TGTGCCAGCAGTCGGACAGGTAGCAATCAGCCCCAGCATTTT. Residues: CASSRTGSNQPQHF.

V usage is TRBV20-1 and J usage is TRBJ2-7; D gene ambiguous. The germline V gene has CDR1 DFQATT and CDR2 SNEGSKA (reference sequence). The ends were cut back, 3 bases at V and 3 bases at J, with 9 bases in the middle. The CDR3 has 12 amino acids. The chain's CDR3 is CSASGLGYEQYF. The CDR3 DNA reads TGCAGTGCTAGTGGATTAGGCTACGAGCAGTACTTC.

V usage is TRBV29-1 and J usage is TRBJ2-5; 10 bases are shared with TRBD1. J lost 5 bases, V lost 3 bases, and 12 bases had no gene match. Germline V gene lookup returns CDR1 SQVTM and CDR2 ANQGSEA. The CDR3 runs to 16 residues. CDR3 protein: CSVDQTRDRGAETQYF. CDR3 DNA sequence: TGCAGCGTTGACCAGACCCGGGACAGGGGCGCGGAGACCCAGTACTTC. The complete variable domain, with remaining parts taken from reference TRBV29-1 and TRBJ2-5, reads SAVISQKPSRDICQRGTSLTIQCQVDSQVTMMFWYRQQPGQSLTLIATANQGSEATYESGFVIDKFPISRPNLTFSTLTVSNMSPEDSSIYLCSVDQTRDRGAETQYFGPGTRLLVL.

The chain combines TRBV25-1 with TRBJ1-1, with D tentatively TRBD1 (6 bases). CDR1 and CDR2 from the germline V gene are MGHDK and SYGVNS. Trimming took 8 bases from V and 3 from J, leaving 13 bases between them. This CDR3 contains 13 residues. The CDR3 loop reads CASGGGAYTEAFF. For the CDR3, the DNA is TGTGCCAGCGGTGGGGGGGCGTACACTGAAGCTTTCTTT. Using reference TRBV25-1 and TRBJ1-1 for the parts outside the CDR3, the full variable domain is EADIYQTPRYLVIGTGKKITLECSQTMGHDKMYWYQQDPGMELHLIHYSYGVNSTEKGDLSSESTVSRIRTEHFPLTLESARPSHTSQYLCASGGGAYTEAFFGQGTRLTVV.

The chain uses TRBV20-1 and TRBJ2-7; unclear D gene. Germline CDR1 and CDR2: DFQATT and SNEGSKA (reference sequence). V was pared by 3 bases and J by 2 bases, with 8 bases between. The CDR3 extends over 12 amino acids. In DNA form, the CDR3 reads TGCAGTGCTAGCGGCATAACCTACGAGCAGTACTTC. This codes for CSASGITYEQYF.

V is TRBV20-1 and J is TRBJ2-7; D assignment may be TRBD1 or TRBD2 (5 bases each). The V end lost 0 bases, the J end lost 13 bases, and 13 bases lay between the germline ends. Germline assignment: CDR1 DFQATT and CDR2 SNEGSKA (reference sequence). The CDR3 sequence is 11 residues long. The CDR3 region is CSARDQGRQYF. The DNA for the CDR3 is TGCAGTGCTAGAGATCAGGGACGCCAATACTTC.